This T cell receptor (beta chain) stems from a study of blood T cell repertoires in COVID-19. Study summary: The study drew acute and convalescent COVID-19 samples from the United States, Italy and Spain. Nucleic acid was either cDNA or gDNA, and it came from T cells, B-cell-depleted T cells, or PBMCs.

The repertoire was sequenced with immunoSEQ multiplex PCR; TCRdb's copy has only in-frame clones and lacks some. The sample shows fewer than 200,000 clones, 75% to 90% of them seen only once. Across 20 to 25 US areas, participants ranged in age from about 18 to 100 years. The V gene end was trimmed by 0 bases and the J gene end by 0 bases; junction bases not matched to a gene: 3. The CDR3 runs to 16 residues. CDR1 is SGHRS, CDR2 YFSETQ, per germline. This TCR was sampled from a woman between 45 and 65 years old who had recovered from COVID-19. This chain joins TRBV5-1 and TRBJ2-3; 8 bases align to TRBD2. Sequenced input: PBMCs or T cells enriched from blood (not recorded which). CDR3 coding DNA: TGCGCCAGCAGCTTGGAAGTAGCGGGAAGCACAGATACGCAGTATTTT. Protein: CASSLEVAGSTDTQYF.